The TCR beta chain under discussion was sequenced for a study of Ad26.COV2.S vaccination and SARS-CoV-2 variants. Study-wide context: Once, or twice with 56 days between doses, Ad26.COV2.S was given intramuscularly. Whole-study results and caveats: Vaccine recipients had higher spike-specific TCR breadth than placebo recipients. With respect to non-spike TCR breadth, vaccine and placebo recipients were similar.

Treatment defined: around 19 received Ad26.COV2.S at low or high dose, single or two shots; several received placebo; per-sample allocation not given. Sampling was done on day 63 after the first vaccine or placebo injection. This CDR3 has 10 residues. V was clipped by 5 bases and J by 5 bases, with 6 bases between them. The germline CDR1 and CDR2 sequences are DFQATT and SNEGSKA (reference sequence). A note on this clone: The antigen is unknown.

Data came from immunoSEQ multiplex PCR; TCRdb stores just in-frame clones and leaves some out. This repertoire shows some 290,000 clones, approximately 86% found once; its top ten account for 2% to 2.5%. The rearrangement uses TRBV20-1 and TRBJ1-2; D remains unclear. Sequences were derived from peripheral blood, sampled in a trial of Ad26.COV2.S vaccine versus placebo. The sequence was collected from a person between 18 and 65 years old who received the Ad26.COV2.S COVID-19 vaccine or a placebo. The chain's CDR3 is CSARVYGYTF. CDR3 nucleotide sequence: TGCAGTGCTCGCGTATATGGCTACACCTTC.